The clone carrying this TCR beta chain was found a few times. The antigen is undetermined. Via MiXCR, TCRdb re-called the reads, giving one row per CDR3 protein. Of 100,000 or so distinct CDR3 sequences detected, about a quarter appear once; the ten largest clones hold 35% to 50%. The CDR3 totals 14 residues. V shed 4 bases, J shed 0 bases, and the junction held 2 bases outside the gene matches. Germline lookup yields CDR1 MNHEY and CDR2 SMNVEV (reference sequence). The data belong to a study of T cell repertoires in cytomegalovirus infection. The wider study: A matching HLA type, together with CMV infection, was signaled by public TCR beta signatures.

Study-wide results and caveats: Using cumulative public TCR beta family frequency, the authors identified those who carried CMV together with the relevant HLA. HLA-C-restricted CMV-specific TCR beta clonotypes prevailed in the ex vivo response.

This chain links TRBV27 with TRBJ1-1, with 7 bases aligning to TRBD1. The TCR originated in a human donor in good health (CMV status not recorded). Some clones in this sample may be carry-over from other donors' samples. The sequenced material came from CD8+ T cells from PBMCs. The CDR3 DNA reads as TGTGCCAGCAGTTCGGGACAGCTGAACACTGAAGCTTTCTTT. This gives the protein CASSSGQLNTEAFF.